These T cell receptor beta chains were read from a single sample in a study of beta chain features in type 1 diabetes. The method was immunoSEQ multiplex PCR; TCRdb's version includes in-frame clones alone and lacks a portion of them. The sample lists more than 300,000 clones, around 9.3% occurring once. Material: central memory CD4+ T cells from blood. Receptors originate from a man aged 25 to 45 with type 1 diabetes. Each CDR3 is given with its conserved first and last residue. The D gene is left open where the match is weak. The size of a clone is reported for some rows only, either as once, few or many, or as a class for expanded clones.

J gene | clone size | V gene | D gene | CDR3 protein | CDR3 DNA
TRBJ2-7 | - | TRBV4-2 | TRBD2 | CASSQGVTSGGPSYEQYF | TGTGCCAGCAGCCAAGGAGTTACTAGCGGGGGTCCCTCCTACGAGCAGTACTTC
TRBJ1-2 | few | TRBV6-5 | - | CASSPRVPYGYTF | TGTGCCAGCAGTCCCAGGGTCCCCTATGGCTACACCTTC
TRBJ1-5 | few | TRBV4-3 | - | CASSQELYSNQPQHF | TGCGCCAGCAGCCAAGAACTCTATAGCAATCAGCCCCAGCATTTT
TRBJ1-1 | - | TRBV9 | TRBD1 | CASSVGDSTEAFF | TGTGCCAGCAGCGTAGGGGACAGCACTGAAGCTTTCTTT
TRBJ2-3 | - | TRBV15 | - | CATSRESDSRDTQYF | TGTGCCACCAGCAGAGAATCTGACTCGCGCGATACGCAGTATTTT
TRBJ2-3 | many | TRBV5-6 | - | CASSFGQSTDTQYF | TGTGCCAGCAGCTTCGGACAGAGCACAGATACGCAGTATTTT
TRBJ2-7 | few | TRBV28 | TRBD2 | CASMESGGGTYEQYF | TGTGCCAGCATGGAGAGCGGGGGTGGCACCTACGAGCAGTACTTC
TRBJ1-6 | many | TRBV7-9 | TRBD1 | CASSLTGGGSPLHF | TGTGCCAGCAGCTTAACAGGGGGCGGTTCACCCCTCCACTTT
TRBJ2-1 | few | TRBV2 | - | CAARRSGAGGYNEQFF | TGTGCCGCTCGCCGATCGGGGGCTGGGGGCTACAATGAGCAGTTCTTC
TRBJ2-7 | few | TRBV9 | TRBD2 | CASSVEASGALEQYF | TGTGCCAGCAGCGTAGAGGCTAGCGGGGCTCTCGAGCAGTACTTC
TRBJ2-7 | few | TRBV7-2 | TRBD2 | CASSGGLAGGAEQYF | TGTGCCAGCAGCGGTGGACTAGCGGGGGGAGCCGAGCAGTACTTC
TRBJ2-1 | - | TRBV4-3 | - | CASSQEGTQSSYNEQFF | TGCGCCAGCAGCCAAGAGGGGACTCAAAGCTCCTACAATGAGCAGTTCTTC
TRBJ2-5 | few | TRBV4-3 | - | CASSAGGRETQYF | TGCGCCAGTTCAGCCGGGGGGCGAGAGACCCAGTACTTC
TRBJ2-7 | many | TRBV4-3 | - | CASSQIHGGLGEQYF | TGCGCCAGCAGCCAAATACATGGCGGGCTGGGGGAGCAGTACTTC
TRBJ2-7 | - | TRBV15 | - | CATSRGREYEQYF | TGTGCCACCAGCAGAGGTCGGGAGTACGAGCAGTACTTC